Listed below are T cell receptor beta chains from one sample, sequenced in a study of identical twins. TCRdb re-called the 5' RACE reads through MiXCR, storing one row per CDR3 protein. The sample carries hundreds of thousands of distinct CDR3 sequences, roughly 24% recorded once. This sample was also put to use in a study of T cells expressing NK-cell markers.

The sequencing sample was made of CD4+ T cells sorted from blood. These receptors all stem from a woman under 30 in good health. Each CDR3 is given with its conserved first and last residue. Each record gives: V gene, clone size, D gene, J gene, CDR3 DNA, CDR3 protein. The D gene is left open where the match is weak. Not every row has a clone size; where given, it reads once, few, many or a size class.

TRBV9	-	TRBD2	TRBJ2-1	TGTGCCAGCAGCGCTGGGACTAGCGGGAGGCGAAATGAGCAGTTCTTC	CASSAGTSGRRNEQFF
TRBV7-6	-	TRBD1	TRBJ2-5	TGTGCCAGCAGCTTTTACATCCCGACAGGGACCGACCAAGAGACCCAGTACTTC	CASSFYIPTGTDQETQYF
TRBV12-3/TRBV12-4	many	-	TRBJ1-1	TGTGCCAGCAATCCAGCGGGATACACTGAAGCTTTCTTT	CASNPAGYTEAFF
TRBV2	-	-	TRBJ2-2	TGTGCCAGCACCCGCGGACAGACTTACACCGGGGAGCTGTTTTTT	CASTRGQTYTGELFF
TRBV18	-	TRBD2	TRBJ2-3	TGTGCCAGCTCACCTCCGGGACTAGCGGGAGATACGCAGTATTTT	CASSPPGLAGDTQYF
TRBV25-1	-	-	TRBJ1-6	TGTGCCAGCAGTGAGGACGGTGCTCTCCACTTT	CASSEDGALHF
TRBV3-1	-	-	TRBJ1-4	TGTGCCAGCAGCCAAGATCGCAGTGGCGGGCAGTTTTTT	CASSQDRSGGQFF
TRBV11-2	-	TRBD2	TRBJ2-7	TGTGCCAGCAGCCCGGGAGGTAACTTCTACGAGCAGTACTTC	CASSPGGNFYEQYF
TRBV12-3/TRBV12-4	-	TRBD1	TRBJ2-2	TGTGCCAGCAGTTATATACACACAGGGGGCGCATCCGGGGAGCTGTTTTTT	CASSYIHTGGASGELFF
TRBV10-3	-	TRBD2	TRBJ2-7	TGTGCCATCGGACTAGCGGGACTCTACGAGCAGTACTTC	CAIGLAGLYEQYF
TRBV24-1	few	-	TRBJ2-1	TGTGCCACCAGTGATTTCAGGGGAAATGAGCAGTTCTTC	CATSDFRGNEQFF
TRBV12-3/TRBV12-4	once	-	TRBJ1-4	TGTGCCAGCAGTTCCCGGGACGGACTTGAAAGGTGGGAAAAACTGTTTTTT	CASSSRDGLERWEKLFF
TRBV12-3/TRBV12-4	many	-	TRBJ1-2	TGTGCCAGCCTGTCGACGGTTAACTATGGCTACACCTTC	CASLSTVNYGYTF
TRBV20-1	-	TRBD1	TRBJ1-1	TGCAGTGCTAGTGACAGGGGGCCTGAAGCTTTCTTT	CSASDRGPEAFF
TRBV29-1	few	-	TRBJ1-4	TGCAGCGTCCATTGGGCCTCTAATGAAAAACTGTTTTTT	CSVHWASNEKLFF
TRBV3-1	once	-	TRBJ1-4	TGTGCCACCTGCCGCAAGGGTTCAACTAATGAAAAACTGTTTTTT	CATCRKGSTNEKLFF
TRBV6-6	-	TRBD2	TRBJ2-5	TGTGCCACGCGAGGACTAGCGGGAGAGACCCAGTACTTC	CATRGLAGETQYF
TRBV29-1	-	-	TRBJ1-1	TGCAGCGTCCGTATTTTTGGGGGAAGCACTGAAGCTTTCTTT	CSVRIFGGSTEAFF
TRBV30	few	-	TRBJ2-3	TGTGCCTGGAGTCTTCGCCGAGATACGCAGTATTTT	CAWSLRRDTQYF
TRBV5-1	-	TRBD1	TRBJ1-1	TGCGCCAGCAGACAAAGGGGGCGGTTGATGAACACTGAAGCTTTCTTT	CASRQRGRLMNTEAFF
TRBV6-2/TRBV6-3	-	TRBD2	TRBJ2-5	TGTGCCAGCAGTTACGGCGGGAGAGGAGCTTTC	CASSYGGRGAF
TRBV21-1	-	-	TRBJ2-7	TGTGCCAGCAGCAAATGGATACCGGTCGGCACCTACGAGCAGTACTTC	CASSKWIPVGTYEQYF
TRBV12-3/TRBV12-4	-	-	TRBJ2-1	TGTGCCACCATCCAGGGGGGGTCCTACAATGAGCAGTTCTTC	CATIQGGSYNEQFF
TRBV4-3	-	-	TRBJ2-3	TGCGCCAGCAGCCAAGATCCCGCCGGCTGGGGGAGCACAGATACGCAGTATTTT	CASSQDPAGWGSTDTQYF
TRBV5-1	-	TRBD2	TRBJ2-3	TGCGCCAGCAGCCCTGGGGACTACGGCACAGATACGCAGTATTTT	CASSPGDYGTDTQYF
TRBV12-3/TRBV12-4	-	-	TRBJ2-1	TGTGCCAGCAGGGGGTCCGCGACACGGGGGAATGAGCAGTTCTTC	CASRGSATRGNEQFF